These 15 T cell receptor beta chains were all obtained from the same sample, sequenced in a study of T cell responses to AZD1222 COVID-19 vaccine. TCRdb's table, derived via immunoSEQ multiplex PCR, lists solely in-frame clones and lacks some. The table records some 110,000 clones, about 85% of them present only once. The specimen comprised peripheral blood, sampled 28 days after the second AZD1222 dose. The receptor source for this set is an adult who received the AZD1222 COVID-19 vaccine.

J is TRBJ2-2 and V is TRBV3-1 (or the pseudogene TRBV3-2); TRBD2 is a possible D gene (5 bases). V lost 2 bases and J lost 7, with 17 bases in between. The CDR3 totals 16 residues. Germline lookup yields CDR1 LGHDT and CDR2 YNNKEL (reference sequence). The CDR3: CASSQSPPGVYGELFF. The DNA of the CDR3 is TGTGCCAGCAGCCAATCCCCCCCCGGGGTATACGGGGAGCTGTTTTTT.

This chain joins TRBV7-9 and TRBJ1-2; possible D gene TRBD1, 5 bases. This CDR3 comprises 13 residues. V lost 1 base and J lost 6, with 9 bases in between. Germline V CDR1 and CDR2: SEHNR, FQNEAQ (reference sequence). CDR3 bases: TGTGCCAGCAGCTTAGGAGCGGGGGATGGCTACACCTTC. Translation: CASSLGAGDGYTF. The full variable domain, its missing parts supplied by reference TRBV7-9 and TRBJ1-2, is DTGVSQNPRHKITKRGQNVTFRCDPISEHNRLYWYRQTLGQGPEFLTYFQNEAQLEKSRLLSDRFSAERPKGSFSTLEIQRTEQGDSAMYLCASSLGAGDGYTFGSGTRLTVV.

This chain links TRBV7-9 with TRBJ2-7; the D is unclear. Germline V gene data show CDR1 as SEHNR and CDR2 as FQNEAQ (reference sequence). V dropped 1 base and J dropped 4 bases, with 11 bases sitting between them. The CDR3 totals 14 residues. The CDR3, as DNA: TGTGCCAGCAGCTTAGGATCTTCCCGTTACGAGCAGTACTTC. This encodes CASSLGSSRYEQYF.

The chain couples TRBV9 to TRBJ1-5; unclear D gene. The CDR3 runs 15 residues. Between the trimmed V and J ends, which lost 0 bases and 6 bases, there was a span of 13 bases. The germline gives CDR1 SGDLS, CDR2 YYNGEE. The CDR3 sequence is CASSVEREGAQPQHF. In DNA, the CDR3 is TGTGCCAGCAGCGTAGAGAGGGAGGGCGCTCAGCCCCAGCATTTT.

The V and J genes are TRBV5-1 and TRBJ1-1; D unclear. This CDR3 has 13 residues. The germline gives CDR1 SGHRS, CDR2 YFSETQ. V was trimmed by 4 bases and J by 3 bases, leaving 10 bases between them. The DNA of the CDR3 is TGCGCCAGCAGCGCCGTCGGGGACACTGAAGCTTTCTTT. The encoded protein is CASSAVGDTEAFF.

This chain joins TRBV5-4 and TRBJ2-1; 7 bases are a match to TRBD1. The length of the CDR3 is 15 residues. V lost 3 bases and J lost 4; bases outside the gene matches: 7. Germline V gives CDR1 SGHNT, CDR2 YYREEE (reference sequence). In DNA form, the CDR3 reads TGTGCCAGCAGCTCTGGGACAGAATCATACAATGAGCAGTTCTTC. Translating it yields CASSSGTESYNEQFF.

This chain uses TRBV12-3 or TRBV12-4 with TRBJ2-5; no reliable D call. The CDR3 is made up of 13 amino acids. V was trimmed by 2 bases and J by 5 bases, leaving 9 bases between them. The CDR3 nucleotides read TGTGCCAGCAGTTTAACAGCCGGGGAGACCCAGTACTTC. Translation: CASSLTAGETQYF.

This chain uses TRBV9 with TRBJ2-7; no clear D. This CDR3 has 14 amino acids. V was trimmed by 0 bases and J by 2 bases, leaving 9 bases between them. Per the germline V gene, CDR1 is SGDLS and CDR2 is YYNGEE. CDR3 amino acids: CASSVVAETYEQYF. The CDR3 DNA sequence: TGTGCCAGCAGCGTAGTCGCAGAAACCTACGAGCAGTACTTC.

The V call is TRBV7-2, the J call TRBJ1-4; D not resolved. The CDR3 spans 14 residues. Trimming cost V 5 bases and J 7 bases, with 14 bases left between them. Per the germline V gene, CDR1 is SGHTA and CDR2 is FQGNSA. CDR3 sequence reads: CASSLGPSGEKLFF. The CDR3, as DNA: TGTGCCAGCAGCCTCGGACCGAGCGGTGAAAAACTGTTTTTT. The full variable domain, with the rest looked up from reference TRBV7-2 and TRBJ1-4, is GAGVSQSPSNKVTEKGKDVELRCDPISGHTALYWYRQSLGQGLEFLIYFQGNSAPDKSGLPSDRFSAERTGGSVSTLTIQRTQQEDSAVYLCASSLGPSGEKLFFGSGTQLSVL.

The genes are TRBV5-4 and TRBJ2-1; 7 nucleotides match TRBD1. From germline, CDR1 is SGHNT and CDR2 YYREEE (reference sequence). This CDR3 region has 15 residues. J was trimmed by 0 bases and V by 7 bases; bases with no gene match: 7. The CDR3 reads CASLGDSDSYNEQFF. The CDR3 coding sequence is TGTGCCAGCTTGGGGGACAGCGACTCCTACAATGAGCAGTTCTTC.

This clone has only a few counts. The V call is TRBV5-4, the J call TRBJ2-2; D not certain. CDR3 length: 15 amino acids. V lost 2 bases to trimming and J lost 5 bases, with 13 bases between them. CDR1 is SGHNT, CDR2 YYREEE, per germline (reference sequence). For the CDR3, the DNA is TGTGCCAGCAGCTTATGGGCAGGCTCAACCGGGGAGCTGTTTTTT. It specifies CASSLWAGSTGELFF.

The chain couples TRBV27 to TRBJ2-2; D unresolved. This CDR3 region has 13 residues. The germline V and J ends were trimmed by 7 bases and 2 bases, with 8 bases remaining between them. Germline V lookup: CDR1 MNHEY, CDR2 SMNVEV (reference sequence). The CDR3 reads CASTDRNTGELFF. CDR3 nucleotides: TGTGCCAGCACGGATAGAAACACCGGGGAGCTGTTTTTT.

The chain uses TRBV6-5 and TRBJ2-3, with unresolved D. Germline CDR1 MNHEY, CDR2 SVGAGI. The ends were cut back, 6 bases at V and 0 bases at J, with 1 base in the middle. The CDR3 totals 11 residues. The CDR3 sequence is CASRSTDTQYF. CDR3 in DNA: TGTGCCAGCAGGAGCACAGATACGCAGTATTTT.

The chain employs TRBV19 and TRBJ2-2; the D gene could be TRBD1 or TRBD2 (5 bases each). V lost 4 bases and J 4 bases, leaving 13 bases between the germline ends. The CDR3 loop spans 15 amino acids. CDR1 LNHDA and CDR2 SQIVND come from the germline V gene (reference sequence). CDR3 sequence: CASSTEGKVTGELFF. The DNA for the CDR3 is TGTGCCAGTAGTACCGAGGGGAAGGTCACCGGGGAGCTGTTTTTT.

The V gene is TRBV6-5, the J gene TRBJ2-3, with 7 bases aligning to TRBD2. From germline, CDR1 is MNHEY and CDR2 SVGAGI. The CDR3 totals 14 residues. The J segment lost 4 bases and the V segment lost 7 bases, leaving 8 bases of the junction unmatched. DNA of the CDR3: TGTGCCAGCATGAGGAATGCGGGAGCAGATACGCAGTATTTT. This translates into CASMRNAGADTQYF.